This entry lists 29 T cell receptor beta chains sequenced from one sample in a study of shared clonotypes between healthy human individuals. Using immunoSEQ multiplex PCR, the repertoire was profiled, and TCRdb retains in-frame clones only, with some absent. The sample has roughly 2.6 million clones, approximately 90% seen once. Sequencing was performed on naive CD4+ T cells sorted from blood. Subset meaning: CD45RA+ positively selected. The receptors derive from a man aged 18-30 years in good health.

This clone showed up just once. The chain is built from TRBV7-2 and TRBJ1-1; D unclear. Germline assignment: CDR1 SGHTA and CDR2 FQGNSA. Deletions cut 5 bases from V and 0 bases from J, with 10 bases between. The CDR3 spans 14 residues. This chain's CDR3 is CASSDLWVNTEAFF. The CDR3 DNA reads TGTGCCAGCAGCGATCTCTGGGTGAACACTGAAGCTTTCTTT.

This clone is a singleton in its sample. Other nucleotide sequences from this sample produce the same CDR3. This chain uses TRBV30 with TRBJ2-5; D unclear. CDR3 length: 13 residues. The germline V gene has CDR1 GTSNPN and CDR2 SVGIG (reference sequence). V was clipped by 0 bases and J by 5 bases, with 10 bases between them. The CDR3 DNA follows: TGTGCCTGGAGTGTAGGTCCCCGGGAGACCCAGTACTTC. Residues: CAWSVGPRETQYF.

The chain links TRBV6-5 to TRBJ2-7; 7 nucleotides match TRBD1. CDR1 and CDR2 (germline): MNHEY, SVGAGI. Trimming cost V 8 bases and J 5 bases; bases outside gene matches: 3. The CDR3 is 11 amino acids. The CDR3 sequence: CASLQGNEQYF. Written as DNA, the CDR3 is TGTGCCAGCCTACAGGGGAACGAGCAGTACTTC.

The V call is TRBV29-1, the J call TRBJ1-3; the D is unclear. The CDR3 spans 14 residues. The germline V gene has CDR1 SQVTM and CDR2 ANQGSEA. Trimming removed 7 bases at V and 0 bases at J, with 13 bases between. The CDR3 spells CSAKGLFSGNTIYF. CDR3 coding DNA: TGCAGCGCTAAAGGACTCTTCTCTGGAAACACCATATATTTT.

Worth noting for this clone: Other nucleotide sequences in the sample specify the same CDR3. The gene calls are TRBV15 and TRBJ1-1, with unresolved D. CDR1 and CDR2 from the germline V gene are LNHNV and YYDKDF (reference sequence). The CDR3 has 15 residues. V was cut by 0 bases and J by 0 bases, with 8 bases left in between. The CDR3 sequence is CATSRDPTMNTEAFF. CDR3 nucleotides: TGTGCCACCAGCAGAGACCCAACTATGAACACTGAAGCTTTCTTT.

The V gene is TRBV10-1, the J gene TRBJ2-2, with D possibly called TRBD1 or TRBD2 (5 bases each). CDR3 length equals 14 residues. Looked up from germline, CDR1 is WNHNN and CDR2 is SYGVQD (reference sequence). V was cut by 6 bases and J by 4 bases, with 12 bases left in between. The CDR3 DNA follows: TGCGCCAGCAGGAGGGACCAATCCACCGGGGAGCTGTTTTTT. The encoded protein is CASRRDQSTGELFF.

The CDR3 protein is CASSLHNLAQNSGNTIYF. CDR3 coding DNA: TGTGCCAGCAGTTTACACAACCTCGCACAAAACTCTGGAAACACCATATATTTT. The genes are TRBV28 and TRBJ1-3; D not resolved. Germline lookup yields CDR1 MDHEN and CDR2 SYDVKM. Trimming removed 2 bases at V and 0 bases at J, with 17 bases between. The CDR3 spans 18 residues.

This chain links TRBV4-3 with TRBJ1-1; 8 nucleotides align to TRBD1. V gave up 0 bases and J gave up 10 bases; unmatched junction bases: 22. Germline V gives CDR1 LGHNA, CDR2 YSLEER. CDR3 size: 19 residues. Here the CDR3 DNA reads TGCGCCAGCAGCCAAGAAGACCCCCGGGACAGGCCAATAGTGGGGTCAGCTTTCTTT. Protein sequence: CASSQEDPRDRPIVGSAFF.

The chain joins TRBV11-2 to TRBJ1-3, with unresolved D. Trimming took 1 base from V and 9 from J, leaving 10 bases between them. The CDR3 runs to 13 residues. Germline V lookup: CDR1 SGHAT, CDR2 FQNNGV. CDR3 bases: TGTGCCAGCAGCTTAGTGGCAGAGTCCACCATATATTTT. Translated: CASSLVAESTIYF.

V usage is TRBV19 and J usage is TRBJ1-2; D may be TRBD1 (6 bases). Germline values: CDR1 LNHDA, CDR2 SQIVND (reference sequence). The CDR3 sequence is 14 residues long. Trimming took off 3 bases at V and 9 bases at J, with 17 bases between the two ends. The CDR3 region is CASSMDVRGSSYTF. In DNA, the CDR3 is TGTGCCAGTAGTATGGACGTCAGGGGCTCAAGCTACACCTTC.

The sample holds a few counts of this clone. The V call is TRBV27, the J call TRBJ1-6; no clear D gene. The V gene lost 2 bases and the J gene lost 11 bases, with 13 bases spanning the gap. CDR1 MNHEY and CDR2 SMNVEV come from the germline V gene (reference sequence). The CDR3 sequence is 14 residues long. The CDR3 protein is CASSLREGMTPLHF. The CDR3 DNA reads TGTGCCAGCAGTTTAAGGGAGGGAATGACACCCCTCCACTTT.

CDR3 bases: TGTGCCAGCAGCTTAGATGGGACAGGGGAGACCCAGTACTTC. This sequence encodes CASSLDGTGETQYF. This chain connects TRBV11-3 to TRBJ2-5; 9 nucleotides line up with TRBD1. Per the germline V gene, CDR1 is SGHNT and CDR2 is YENEEA. Trimming took 0 bases from V and 5 from J; bases not matched to a gene: 1. There are 14 residues in the CDR3.

This chain uses TRBV19 with TRBJ2-1; either TRBD1 or TRBD2 may fit D (5 bases each). Trimming pared 2 bases from V and 13 bases from J, leaving 9 bases between. In germline, CDR1 is LNHDA, CDR2 SQIVND (reference sequence). This CDR3 is 11 amino acids long. The CDR3 is CASSIRDGQFF. Here the CDR3 DNA reads TGTGCCAGTAGTATACGGGACGGCCAGTTCTTC.

The chain carries TRBV5-1 and TRBJ2-4, with 7 nucleotides matching TRBD1. The CDR3 runs 15 residues. Trimming took 3 bases from V and 6 from J; bases not matched to a gene: 9. Looked up from germline, CDR1 is SGHRS and CDR2 is YFSETQ. CDR3: CASSSGGPTSNIQYF. For the CDR3, the DNA is TGCGCCAGCAGCTCAGGGGGTCCCACCTCAAACATTCAGTACTTC.

The V and J genes are TRBV25-1 and TRBJ1-6; no firm D call. This CDR3 spans 13 amino acids. Germline V lookup: CDR1 MGHDK, CDR2 SYGVNS. Trimming shortened V by 5 bases and J by 7 bases, and 9 bases separated the two germline ends. The CDR3: CASSFGGNSPLHF. CDR3 DNA: TGTGCCAGCAGTTTTGGCGGAAATTCACCCCTCCACTTT.

This clone was picked up a small number of times. This chain links TRBV10-1 with TRBJ1-5, with 7 bases fitting TRBD1. The CDR3 is 14 amino acids. V lost 4 bases, J lost 3 bases, and 3 bases stayed unmatched. In germline, CDR1 is WNHNN, CDR2 SYGVQD (reference sequence). The CDR3 here is CASSGTGDNQPQHF. Written as DNA, the CDR3 is TGCGCCAGCAGTGGGACAGGCGACAATCAGCCCCAGCATTTT.

This rearrangement joins TRBV30 to TRBJ2-1, with TRBD2 matching over 11 bases. V lost 0 bases and J lost 4; bases outside the gene matches: 11. The CDR3 runs 18 residues. Per germline, CDR1 GTSNPN and CDR2 SVGIG (reference sequence). The CDR3 spells CAWSVRSSGRASYNEQFF. The CDR3 region has the DNA TGTGCCTGGAGTGTAAGGAGTAGCGGGAGGGCCTCTTACAATGAGCAGTTCTTC.

This rearrangement joins TRBV7-6 to TRBJ2-3; 8 bases align to TRBD2. Trimming took 1 base from V and 2 from J; bases not matched to a gene: 5. This CDR3 is built from 16 residues. CDR1 is SGHVS, CDR2 FNYEAQ, per germline. In DNA, the CDR3 is TGTGCCAGCAGCTTAGTAGCGGGGACGTCCACAGATACGCAGTATTTT. It is translated as CASSLVAGTSTDTQYF.

V and J are TRBV19 and TRBJ2-1; D is ambiguous. The germline gives CDR1 LNHDA, CDR2 SQIVND (reference sequence). This CDR3 is built from 14 residues. V was clipped by 5 bases and J by 3 bases, with 11 bases between them. CDR3 residues: CASSSVGFYNEQFF. The CDR3 bases are TGTGCCAGTAGTTCAGTGGGGTTCTACAATGAGCAGTTCTTC.

The V and J genes are TRBV7-2 and TRBJ2-7, with D possibly matching TRBD2 (6 bases). Germline V lookup: CDR1 SGHTA, CDR2 FQGNSA. The CDR3 totals 13 residues. Trimming took 5 bases from V and 3 from J, leaving 11 bases between them. The CDR3: CASSETSLYEQYF. As DNA, the CDR3 is TGTGCCAGCAGCGAGACTAGTCTCTACGAGCAGTACTTC.

The chain employs TRBV28 and TRBJ1-6; 7 bases are shared with TRBD1. V dropped 8 bases and J dropped 6; count of bases not matched to a gene: 7. The germline CDR1 and CDR2 sequences are MDHEN and SYDVKM. The CDR3 runs to 14 residues. CDR3 DNA: TGTGCCAGCCGGCAAGGGACAGTTAATTCACCCCTCCACTTT. Translating gives CASRQGTVNSPLHF.

The rearrangement uses TRBV5-1 and TRBJ2-3; D may be TRBD1 or TRBD2 (5 bases each). There are 15 residues in the CDR3. The germline V and J ends were trimmed by 2 bases and 5 bases, with 15 bases remaining between them. CDR1 is SGHRS, CDR2 YFSETQ, per germline. CDR3 residues: CASSLMRGAVDTQYF. CDR3 nucleotide sequence: TGCGCCAGCAGCTTAATGAGAGGGGCGGTAGATACGCAGTATTTT.

This clone was seen only once. This chain's CDR3 is CASSREGRSSYTF. The CDR3 DNA sequence: TGTGCCAGCAGTCGAGAGGGTCGTTCAAGCTACACCTTC. The rearrangement joins TRBV28 to TRBJ1-2; no definite D call. CDR3 length: 13 residues. Germline loops: CDR1 MDHEN, CDR2 SYDVKM. V was shortened by 5 bases and J by 9 bases, with 16 bases between the two germline ends.

This rearrangement joins TRBV7-9 to TRBJ2-7; possible D gene TRBD2, 5 bases. Germline lookup yields CDR1 SEHNR and CDR2 FQNEAQ (reference sequence). V lost 0 bases and J 4 bases, leaving 10 bases between the germline ends. CDR3 length equals 14 residues. This CDR3 is CASSLAAGEYEQYF. In DNA form, the CDR3 reads TGTGCCAGCAGCTTAGCGGCCGGGGAGTACGAGCAGTACTTC.

J is TRBJ2-7 and V is TRBV18; D is possibly TRBD2 (5 bases). In germline, CDR1 is KGHSH, CDR2 LQKENI. CDR3 length: 14 amino acids. Deletions cut 6 bases from V and 2 bases from J, with 14 bases between. For the CDR3, the DNA is TGTGCCAGCTCCCTCGGCGGGCTTCCCTACGAGCAGTACTTC. Translated, it gives CASSLGGLPYEQYF. The variable domain in full, completed from reference TRBV18 and TRBJ2-7, reads NAGVMQNPRHLVRRRGQEARLRCSPMKGHSHVYWYRQLPEEGLKFMVYLQKENIIDESGMPKERFSAEFPKEGPSILRIQQVVRGDSAAYFCASSLGGLPYEQYFGPGTRLTVT.

This clone came up once. This sequence joins TRBV18 and TRBJ1-5; possible D gene TRBD1, 6 bases. The germline V gene encodes CDR1 KGHSH and CDR2 LQKENI. The CDR3 spans 13 residues. V lost 6 bases and J lost 7, with 13 bases in between. The CDR3 DNA is TGTGCCAGCTCCCCAGGGGTGAAACAGCCCCAGCATTTT. Protein sequence: CASSPGVKQPQHF.

CDR3 DNA: TGCGCCAGCAGCCAAGGGCTGGGGGGAGGTCAGCCCCAGCATTTT. It yields the protein CASSQGLGGGQPQHF. The J gene is TRBJ1-5, the V gene TRBV4-3; D perhaps matches TRBD1 (5 bases). Deletions cut 1 base from V and 6 bases from J, with 13 bases between. Germline values: CDR1 LGHNA, CDR2 YSLEER. The CDR3 is 15 amino acids.

This chain links TRBV27 with TRBJ1-5; 11 bases are a match to TRBD1. Germline CDR1 MNHEY, CDR2 SMNVEV (reference sequence). CDR3 length: 14 residues. Trimming at V came to 3 bases and at J to 5 bases, leaving 0 bases not matched to a gene. The CDR3, as DNA: TGTGCCAGCAGTTTGGACAGGGGGCATCAGCCCCAGCATTTT. Protein sequence: CASSLDRGHQPQHF.

The rearrangement uses TRBV7-2 and TRBJ2-1; 11 bases are shared with TRBD2. CDR1 is SGHTA, CDR2 FQGNSA, per germline. There are 15 residues in the CDR3. V lost 4 bases to trimming and J lost 6 bases; unmatched junction nucleotides: 5. This CDR3 is CASSSRTSGFNEQFF. CDR3 in DNA: TGTGCCAGCAGCTCGAGGACTAGCGGGTTCAATGAGCAGTTCTTC.